This T cell receptor (beta chain) was recovered during a study of PD-1 blockade in classical Hodgkin lymphoma. This CDR3 has 17 amino acids. V was shortened by 5 bases and J by 9 bases, with 26 bases between the two germline ends. Germline CDR1 and CDR2: SGHNT and YENEEA. Brentuximab vedotin exposure varied among the patients, all of whom had relapsed after autologous stem cell transplantation. TCRdb's copy holds only in-frame clones and misses some; the assay was immunoSEQ multiplex PCR. This table has about 53,000 clones, 81% appearing once. As concerns this clone: The antigen remains undetermined.

Whole-study results and caveats: According to reports, newly diagnosed patients had lower baseline TCR diversity than healthy donors, and relapsed/refractory patients had lower baseline TCR diversity still.

The sample was peripheral blood mononuclear cells (PBMCs), taken at baseline. The receptor was isolated from a human donor with classical Hodgkin lymphoma. This chain joins TRBV11-3 and TRBJ2-1; TRBD2 is a possible D gene (6 bases). CDR3 nucleotides: TGTGCCAGCAGCAGCGAACCGGGACTCCCGGCTACAATTGAGCAGTTCTTC. It translates to CASSSEPGLPATIEQFF.